This passage covers 16 T cell receptor beta chains from one sample sequenced in a study of blood T cell repertoires in COVID-19 (TCRdb year 2020). The library was made by the immunoSEQ multiplex PCR assay. This is the immuneACCESS table as TCRdb keeps it, with only in-frame sequences that have V and J called. A part of the clones is gone; compared with another copy, unresolved V genes explain less than half, and the rest is unexplained. The sample profile shows 500,000 or so clones; 87% of them were found once. 0.65% to 0.9% of the sample lies in the top ten. The sample taken for sequencing was PBMCs or T cells enriched from blood (not recorded which). These receptors all come from a woman under 30 who had recovered from COVID-19.

The chain recombines TRBV18 with TRBJ1-1; D is unclear. With 5 bases removed from V and 8 bases from J, the gap between germline ends came to 12 bases. Germline CDR1 is KGHSH and CDR2 is LQKENI. The CDR3 has 12 residues. CDR3 protein: CASSSSVLEAFF. CDR3 bases: TGTGCCAGCTCATCTTCCGTCCTAGAAGCTTTCTTT.

J is TRBJ1-1 and V is TRBV2, with a possible D match to TRBD1 (6 bases). This CDR3 comprises 15 residues. Germline V gene data show CDR1 as SNHLY and CDR2 as FYNNEI. Trimming shortened V by 5 bases and J by 3 bases, and 16 bases separated the two germline ends. CDR3 in DNA: TGTGCCAGCAGTTACGACAGGTATCAGGACACTGAAGCTTTCTTT. Translation: CASSYDRYQDTEAFF.

The CDR3 spells CASSPWQGGQPQHF. The CDR3 coding sequence is TGTGCCAGCAGCCCCTGGCAGGGCGGTCAGCCCCAGCATTTT. This chain connects TRBV7-6 to TRBJ1-5; D is possibly TRBD1 (5 bases). Trimming left V 5 bases short and J 6 bases short, with 14 bases between. The CDR3 totals 14 residues. Germline V gene data show CDR1 as SGHVS and CDR2 as FNYEAQ.

This clone was detected only a few times. This chain uses TRBV5-1 with TRBJ1-2; D remains unclear. V lost 0 bases and J lost 8, with 8 bases in between. Germline assignment: CDR1 SGHRS and CDR2 YFSETQ. CDR3 length: 12 amino acids. CDR3 loop: CASSLVGSGYTF. DNA of the CDR3: TGCGCCAGCAGCTTGGTCGGTTCGGGCTACACCTTC.

The chain employs TRBV7-8 and TRBJ1-6, with 9 bases that match TRBD1. Germline V gene data show CDR1 as SGHVS and CDR2 as FQNEAQ. V shed 6 bases and J 8 bases; nucleotides not matched to a gene: 5. The CDR3 totals 14 residues. This CDR3 is CASRGQGLYSPLHF. DNA of the CDR3: TGTGCCAGCAGGGGACAGGGACTTTATTCACCCCTCCACTTT.

The V call is TRBV6-6, the J call TRBJ1-3; weak D call: TRBD1 (5 bases). The CDR3 runs to 17 residues. Germline V gene data show CDR1 as MNHNY and CDR2 as SVGAGI (reference sequence). V lost 5 bases and J lost 0, with 17 bases in between. CDR3 sequence reads: CASSGSLYGGSGNTIYF. The CDR3 nucleotides are TGTGCCAGCAGTGGATCCCTCTACGGGGGCTCTGGAAACACCATATATTTT.

The V and J genes are TRBV21-1 and TRBJ2-7; the table's D gene call, TRBD1, was not cross checked with the DNA. TRBV21-1 is noted as a pseudogene. The CDR3 contains 20 residues. CDR3 protein: CASSNNPGARGQESSYEQYF. CDR3 sequence (DNA): TGTGCCAGCAGCAATAATCCCGGGGCCCGAGGACAGGAGAGCTCCTACGAGCAGTACTTC.

The table lists this clone with a few counts. The chain carries TRBV3-1 (or the pseudogene TRBV3-2) and TRBJ1-1; TRBD1 matches 10 bases. This CDR3 has 13 residues. Trimming cost V 4 bases and J 6 bases; bases outside gene matches: 2. Looked up from germline, CDR1 is LGHDT and CDR2 is YNNKEL (reference sequence). The CDR3 sequence: CASSRGTGAEAFF. CDR3 DNA sequence: TGTGCCAGCAGCCGGGGGACAGGGGCTGAAGCTTTCTTT.

This clone was counted a single time. The V and J genes are TRBV7-9 and TRBJ2-7; 11 positions agree with TRBD2. CDR1 SEHNR and CDR2 FQNEAQ come from the germline V gene (reference sequence). The V gene end was trimmed by 4 bases and the J gene end by 3 bases; junction bases not matched to a gene: 2. The CDR3 contains 14 residues. In DNA, the CDR3 is TGTGCCAGCAGCTCCCTAGCGGGGGGCTACGAGCAGTACTTC. This gives the protein CASSSLAGGYEQYF.

This rearrangement joins TRBV5-1 to TRBJ2-5, with D uncertain. There are 13 residues in the CDR3. Germline loops: CDR1 SGHRS, CDR2 YFSETQ. The V and J ends lost 2 bases and 2 bases respectively, with 7 bases between them. The CDR3, as DNA: TGCGCCAGCAGCTTAATGAGTCAAGAGACCCAGTACTTC. This codes for CASSLMSQETQYF.

V is TRBV30 and J is TRBJ1-5; D is uncertain. The ends were cut back, 5 bases at V and 1 base at J, with 6 bases in the middle. From germline, CDR1 is GTSNPN and CDR2 SVGIG (reference sequence). The CDR3 runs to 12 residues. The CDR3 is CAWARSNQPQHF. CDR3 sequence (DNA): TGTGCCTGGGCGAGAAGCAATCAGCCCCAGCATTTT.

V and J are TRBV30 and TRBJ1-2; 9 positions agree with TRBD1. Germline V gene data show CDR1 as GTSNPN and CDR2 as SVGIG (reference sequence). The V gene end was trimmed by 1 base and the J gene end by 8 bases; junction bases not matched to a gene: 2. The CDR3 length is 12 residues. CDR3 nucleotide sequence: TGTGCCTGGAGTGGGGACAGGGAGGGCTACACCTTC. It encodes CAWSGDREGYTF.

The gene calls are TRBV29-1 and TRBJ1-2; no clear D gene. Germline-derived CDR1 and CDR2 are SQVTM and ANQGSEA. This CDR3 comprises 14 residues. Trimming pared 3 bases from V and 3 bases from J, leaving 14 bases between. CDR3: CSVDYPLQDYGYTF. As DNA, the CDR3 is TGCAGCGTTGATTATCCGTTACAAGACTATGGCTACACCTTC.

The V gene is TRBV30, the J gene TRBJ2-1; D may be TRBD1 (6 bases). Germline values: CDR1 GTSNPN, CDR2 SVGIG (reference sequence). V lost 4 bases and J lost 1, with 8 bases in between. The CDR3 is 13 amino acids. CDR3 amino acids: CAWNGQSYNEQFF. CDR3 in DNA: TGTGCCTGGAATGGACAGTCCTACAATGAGCAGTTCTTC.

This clone showed up just a few times. The genes are TRBV7-2 and TRBJ1-4, with D unclear. The CDR3 runs to 15 residues. V was pared by 3 bases and J by 7 bases, with 15 bases between. The germline CDR1 and CDR2 sequences are SGHTA and FQGNSA. CDR3 DNA: TGTGCCAGCAGCTTTCTGGAGGGCCGAGGTGAAAAACTGTTTTTT. Amino acid sequence: CASSFLEGRGEKLFF.

The V call is TRBV2, the J call TRBJ2-1; D is perhaps TRBD1 (6 bases). This CDR3 comprises 17 residues. V lost 6 bases and J 6 bases, leaving 24 bases between the germline ends. Germline V gives CDR1 SNHLY, CDR2 FYNNEI. The CDR3 loop reads CASRKWARQELFNEQFF. Written as DNA, the CDR3 is TGTGCCAGCAGAAAATGGGCCCGACAGGAGCTTTTCAATGAGCAGTTCTTC.